Presented here are 19 T cell receptor beta chains from one specimen sequenced in a study of blood T cell repertoires in COVID-19. Clones were read by immunoSEQ multiplex PCR, and TCRdb kept only the in-frame ones, dropping some. The sample shows approximately 150,000 clones, approximately 81% of them seen only once. The sequenced sample consisted of PBMCs or T cells enriched from blood (not recorded which). These receptors were taken from a man in his sixties who had recovered from COVID-19.

The V gene is TRBV7-9, the J gene TRBJ2-7; D might be TRBD2 (6 bases). Germline V lookup: CDR1 SEHNR, CDR2 FQNEAQ (reference sequence). V was trimmed by 3 bases and J by 7 bases, leaving 16 bases between them. There are 14 residues in the CDR3. The CDR3 coding sequence is TGTGCCAGCAGCTTGGGTTCTGGGGGGTGGGAGCAGTACTTC. Its translation: CASSLGSGGWEQYF. Full variable domain (rest looked up from reference TRBV7-9 and TRBJ2-7): DTGVSQNPRHKITKRGQNVTFRCDPISEHNRLYWYRQTLGQGPEFLTYFQNEAQLEKSRLLSDRFSAERPKGSFSTLEIQRTEQGDSAMYLCASSLGSGGWEQYFGPGTRLTVT.

The V and J genes are TRBV11-2 and TRBJ2-7, with D tentatively TRBD2 (5 bases). The V end was cut by 3 bases, the J end by 4 bases, with 13 bases between. The CDR3 extends over 14 amino acids. Germline lookup yields CDR1 SGHAT and CDR2 FQNNGV. The CDR3, as DNA: TGTGCCAGCAGCTTGGGTGGGAGTCTGTACGAGCAGTACTTC. Translated: CASSLGGSLYEQYF.

J is TRBJ2-1 and V is TRBV2, with TRBD2 identical over 8 bases. The ends lost 8 bases at V and 2 bases at J; junction bases unmatched: 5. Germline assignment: CDR1 SNHLY and CDR2 FYNNEI. The CDR3 runs to 14 residues. The CDR3 is CASGSSGAYNEQFF. CDR3 bases: TGTGCCAGCGGGAGTAGCGGGGCCTACAATGAGCAGTTCTTC.

This clone was counted a single time. The rearrangement joins TRBV7-3 to TRBJ2-3; D is perhaps TRBD2 (5 bases). CDR3 size: 15 residues. Germline values: CDR1 SGHTA, CDR2 FQGTGA. The germline V and J ends were trimmed by 5 bases and 0 bases, with 12 bases remaining between them. The CDR3, as DNA: TGTGCCAGCAGCACAAGCGGAACTAGCACAGATACGCAGTATTTT. Translation gives CASSTSGTSTDTQYF.

This clone was seen a handful of times. V and J are TRBV4-2 and TRBJ1-4, with D maybe TRBD1 (5 bases). CDR3 length: 16 amino acids. Germline V CDR1 and CDR2: LGHNA, YNFKEQ. The V end lost 0 bases, the J end lost 5 bases, and 13 bases lay between the germline ends. The chain's CDR3 is CASSQDPTAGNEKLFF. The CDR3 nucleotides read TGTGCCAGCAGCCAAGATCCGACAGCCGGAAATGAAAAACTGTTTTTT.

The sample holds a few counts of this clone. J is TRBJ2-1 and V is TRBV7-9; 9 bases align to TRBD1. Looked up from germline, CDR1 is SEHNR and CDR2 is FQNEAQ (reference sequence). The V and J ends lost 0 bases and 5 bases, in that order; junction bases with no gene match: 5. The CDR3 sequence is 16 residues long. CDR3: CASSLAGQGRDNEQFF. DNA of the CDR3: TGTGCCAGCAGCTTAGCGGGACAGGGAAGAGACAATGAGCAGTTCTTC.

The V gene is TRBV7-8, the J gene TRBJ1-1; D is uncertain. This CDR3 contains 17 residues. Germline V lookup: CDR1 SGHVS, CDR2 FQNEAQ. V was trimmed by 1 base and J by 4 bases, leaving 19 bases between them. The CDR3 is CASSLVKGDGRATEAFF. The CDR3 DNA sequence: TGTGCCAGCAGCTTAGTCAAGGGAGATGGCCGCGCCACTGAAGCTTTCTTT.

The chain employs TRBV19 and TRBJ2-3; 8 positions match TRBD2. Germline-derived CDR1 and CDR2 are LNHDA and SQIVND (reference sequence). Trimming cost V 10 bases and J 2 bases; bases outside gene matches: 11. CDR3 length: 15 residues. The CDR3 is CATGEGSGATDTQYF. CDR3 DNA: TGTGCCACCGGGGAGGGTAGCGGGGCCACAGATACGCAGTATTTT.

V and J are TRBV6-2 or TRBV6-3 and TRBJ2-3; TRBD2 agrees at 12 bases. V shed 0 bases and J 0 bases; nucleotides not matched to a gene: 1. Germline-derived CDR1 and CDR2 are MNHEY and SVGEGT. The CDR3 sequence is 17 residues long. CDR3 in amino acids: CASSYSTSGGSTDTQYF. The DNA of the CDR3 is TGTGCCAGCAGTTACTCAACTAGCGGGGGGAGCACAGATACGCAGTATTTT.

This sequence joins TRBV7-9 and TRBJ1-1; possible D gene TRBD1, 6 bases. V shed 2 bases and J shed 4 bases, with 11 bases lying between them. The CDR3 consists of 14 residues. CDR1 is SEHNR and CDR2 is FQNEAQ in the germline V gene (reference sequence). As DNA, the CDR3 is TGTGCCAGCAGCTTAAAGGGGGGGAGCACTGAAGCTTTCTTT. Protein: CASSLKGGSTEAFF.

The rearrangement uses TRBV7-9 and TRBJ2-1; no definite D call. The V gene lost 7 bases and the J gene lost 7 bases, with 17 bases spanning the gap. Germline lookup yields CDR1 SEHNR and CDR2 FQNEAQ (reference sequence). CDR3 length: 14 amino acids. CDR3: CASTPDERQNEQFF. The CDR3 DNA is TGTGCCAGCACCCCCGATGAGAGGCAGAATGAGCAGTTCTTC.

The rearrangement uses TRBV2 and TRBJ2-7, with D hard to call. V lost 2 bases, J lost 3 bases, and 2 bases lay in between. The CDR3 length is 11 residues. Germline V gives CDR1 SNHLY, CDR2 FYNNEI. As DNA, the CDR3 is TGTGCCAGCAGTGAACTCTACGAGCAGTACTTC. It yields the protein CASSELYEQYF.

The chain employs TRBV7-2 and TRBJ1-5; D remains unclear. CDR1 SGHTA and CDR2 FQGNSA come from the germline V gene. This CDR3 has 15 amino acids. Deletions cut 3 bases from V and 2 bases from J, with 11 bases between. In nucleotides, the CDR3 is TGTGCCAGCAGCTTGCGGGGTAGGGGCAATCAGCCCCAGCATTTT. Protein product: CASSLRGRGNQPQHF.

This clone was seen just once. The rearrangement joins TRBV9 to TRBJ2-5; weak D call: TRBD2 (6 bases). The germline gives CDR1 SGDLS, CDR2 YYNGEE. CDR3 size: 15 residues. V was shortened by 4 bases and J by 0 bases, with 13 bases between the two germline ends. CDR3 sequence reads: CASSPRDEYQETQYF. The CDR3 DNA reads as TGTGCCAGCAGCCCGCGGGACGAGTACCAAGAGACCCAGTACTTC.

CDR3 sequence: CASSWRTSYNEQFF. The CDR3 nucleotides read TGTGCCAGCAGCTGGCGGACTAGTTACAATGAGCAGTTCTTC. The chain uses TRBV7-2 and TRBJ2-1, with 7 bases matching TRBD2. Germline lookup yields CDR1 SGHTA and CDR2 FQGNSA. The CDR3 runs to 14 residues. Trimming took 4 bases from V and 4 from J; bases not matched to a gene: 4.

V and J are TRBV24-1 and TRBJ2-5; TRBD1 matches at 7 bases. With V trimmed by 3 bases and J by 2 bases, 5 bases remained unmatched. Germline CDR1 reads KGHDR; CDR2 reads SFDVKD. The CDR3 extends over 15 amino acids. The CDR3 loop is CATSDPGQTQETQYF. The DNA for the CDR3 is TGTGCCACCAGTGATCCGGGACAGACTCAAGAGACCCAGTACTTC.

V usage is TRBV28 and J usage is TRBJ1-1; 9 bases map to TRBD1. The CDR3 loop spans 15 amino acids. V lost 2 bases to trimming and J lost 6 bases; unmatched junction nucleotides: 7. Germline lookup yields CDR1 MDHEN and CDR2 SYDVKM. DNA for the CDR3: TGTGCCAGCAGTTTAATTCCGACAGGGGGTTCTGAAGCTTTCTTT. It yields the protein CASSLIPTGGSEAFF.

The chain has TRBV6-5 and TRBJ1-2; D possibly corresponds to TRBD1 (5 bases). Trimming cost V 2 bases and J 2 bases, with 9 bases left between them. This CDR3 contains 14 residues. Germline CDR1 and CDR2: MNHEY and SVGAGI. The CDR3 region is CASSYRRQNYGYTF. The CDR3 region has the DNA TGTGCCAGCAGTTACCGTAGACAGAACTATGGCTACACCTTC.

This clone showed up just a few times. The chain has TRBV5-6 and TRBJ1-5; 9 positions agree with TRBD1. This CDR3 is built from 16 residues. CDR1 and CDR2 from the germline V gene are SGHDT and YYEEEE. Trimming removed 0 bases from V and 3 bases from J; junction bases left unmatched: 4. CDR3 sequence (DNA): TGTGCCAGCAGCTTGGGGGGACAGGGCCTCAATCAGCCCCAGCATTTT. Translation gives CASSLGGQGLNQPQHF.